In its sample, the clone carrying this TCR beta chain was seen a few times. This sample was taken from a study of blood T cells in healthy people across ages. Trimming took 1 base from V and 2 from J, leaving 12 bases between them. The CDR3 runs to 15 residues. The germline V gene encodes CDR1 MNHEY and CDR2 SVGAGI. Sample-barcoded 5' priming and a J-beta primer mix drove a second PCR of 7 to 11 cycles. TCRdb re-called the 5' RACE reads through MiXCR, storing one row per CDR3 protein. The sample consists of 540,000 or so distinct CDR3 sequences, about 25% of them appearing once. The sample also formed part of further work on T cells of mothers and their children. That source notes: The TCR beta CDR3 read count exceeded 8.5 million for each mother and was several million for each child. Across the analysis, no persistent microchimeric T cell clones were detected.

The chain couples TRBV6-5 to TRBJ2-7, with TRBD2 as a possible D gene (7 bases). Sequences were obtained from blood. The origin of this receptor is a boy between 5 and 17 years old in good health. CDR3 DNA sequence: TGTGCCAGCAGTTACTGGGGGGGGCAAACCTACGAGCAGTACTTC. Translation gives CASSYWGGQTYEQYF.